The 16 T cell receptor beta chains reported below all come from one sample, sequenced in a study of T cell repertoires in cytomegalovirus infection. Via MiXCR, TCRdb re-called the reads, giving one row per CDR3 protein. The data contain about 600,000 distinct CDR3 sequences, 24% of them singletons. Sequencing input: CD8+ T cells from PBMCs. The source of these receptors is a human donor in good health (CMV status not recorded). Some clones in this sample may be carry-over from other donors' samples.

This clonotype showed up just a few times. The chain is built from TRBV12-3 or TRBV12-4 and TRBJ2-6; D call uncertain. V dropped 5 bases and J dropped 1 base, with 9 bases sitting between them. This CDR3 spans 15 amino acids. As DNA, the CDR3 is TGTGCCAGCAGTACAGTCGATTCTGGGGCCAACGTCCTGACTTTC. Translation gives CASSTVDSGANVLTF.

V is TRBV7-9 and J is TRBJ1-1, with 8 bases fitting TRBD1. CDR3 size: 16 residues. CDR1 is SEHNR, CDR2 FQNEAQ, per germline (reference sequence). Losses at the gene ends were 2 bases for V and 1 base for J; bases not matched to a gene: 6. Written as DNA, the CDR3 is TGTGCCAGCAGCTTATCGAGGACAGGGAAGAACACTGAAGCTTTCTTT. Translated, it gives CASSLSRTGKNTEAFF.

This clonotype showed up just a few times. This rearrangement joins TRBV11-1 to TRBJ1-1, with 7 nucleotides matching TRBD1. With 5 bases clipped from V and 4 bases from J, the junction kept 7 bases outside the gene matches. The CDR3 is made up of 14 amino acids. Germline CDR1 SGHAT, CDR2 FQDESV (reference sequence). CDR3 nucleotide sequence: TGTGCCAGCAGCACAACGACAGGGAGCACTGAAGCTTTCTTT. Amino acids: CASSTTTGSTEAFF.

This clonotype was recorded many times. The chain has TRBV12-3 or TRBV12-4 and TRBJ1-2; D ambiguous. The CDR3 is made up of 15 amino acids. V lost 7 bases, J lost 4 bases, and 19 bases lay in between. The CDR3 region is CASTPGRPGTYGYTF. The CDR3 coding sequence is TGTGCCAGCACCCCGGGCCGTCCCGGTACCTATGGCTACACCTTC.

The chain employs TRBV11-1 and TRBJ2-1; TRBD2 aligns across 9 bases. This CDR3 is 12 amino acids long. CDR1 is SGHAT and CDR2 is FQDESV in the germline V gene (reference sequence). The trim removed 4 bases at V and 15 bases at J, leaving 7 bases unmatched. The CDR3 nucleotides are TGTGCCAGCAGCTCTGGACTAGCGAGGACGTTCTTC. It specifies CASSSGLARTFF. Complete variable domain (other parts from reference TRBV11-1 and TRBJ2-1): EAEVAQSPRYKITEKSQAVAFWCDPISGHATLYWYRQILGQGPELLVQFQDESVVDDSQLPKDRFSAERLKGVDSTLKIQPAELGDSAMYLCASSSGLARTFFGPGTRLTVL.

This clonotype was recorded only once. A read error is possible here, since a much larger clone lies one base away. The chain combines TRBV7-4 with TRBJ2-5; D is ambiguous. The germline V gene encodes CDR1 SGHVT and CDR2 SQSDAQ. The CDR3 extends over 14 amino acids. This chain's CDR3 is CVSSPRVGQETQYF. The CDR3 bases are TGTGTCAGCAGCCCCCGGGTCGGACAAGAGACCCAGTACTTC.

The chain recombines TRBV7-3 with TRBJ1-1; D unclear. V lost 3 bases, J lost 0 bases, and 8 bases lay in between. The CDR3 loop spans 14 amino acids. CDR1 is SGHTA and CDR2 is FQGTGA in the germline V gene. CDR3: CASSFSRVNTEAFF. CDR3 bases: TGTGCCAGCAGCTTCTCTAGGGTGAACACTGAAGCTTTCTTT.

Only a few counts were recorded for this clonotype. The V gene is TRBV7-6, the J gene TRBJ2-3; 13 bases agree with TRBD2. The germline V gene encodes CDR1 SGHVS and CDR2 FNYEAQ. Trimming at V came to 5 bases and at J to 4 bases, leaving 21 bases not matched to a gene. The CDR3 length is 21 residues. The CDR3 sequence is CASSQPPGLAGPGSGADTQYF. CDR3 nucleotides: TGTGCCAGCAGCCAGCCTCCGGGACTAGCGGGGCCGGGGAGTGGCGCAGATACGCAGTATTTT.

The genes are TRBV12-3 or TRBV12-4 and TRBJ2-3; 8 nucleotides match TRBD1. Losses at the gene ends were 5 bases for V and 4 bases for J; bases not matched to a gene: 14. The CDR3 is made up of 17 amino acids. The CDR3 here is CASSIEDRVRIPDTQYF. CDR3 bases: TGTGCCAGCAGTATAGAGGACAGGGTGAGAATACCAGATACGCAGTATTTT.

This clonotype was detected many times. The rearrangement joins TRBV7-2 to TRBJ2-7; D unclear. Germline V gene data show CDR1 as SGHTA and CDR2 as FQGNSA. Trimming pared 0 bases from V and 0 bases from J, leaving 6 bases between. The CDR3 loop spans 14 amino acids. The CDR3 region has the DNA TGTGCCAGCAGCTTAGCGTACCTCTCCTACGAGCAGTACTTC. Its translation: CASSLAYLSYEQYF.

This clonotype was detected many times. The rearrangement uses TRBV7-2 and TRBJ2-1, with TRBD2 matching over 9 bases. The V segment lost 4 bases and the J segment 8 bases; nucleotides outside the gene matches: 6. This CDR3 has 14 amino acids. Looked up from germline, CDR1 is SGHTA and CDR2 is FQGNSA. The CDR3: CASSSGGLAYEQFF. The CDR3 bases are TGTGCCAGCAGCTCAGGGGGACTAGCCTATGAGCAGTTCTTC.

The chain carries TRBV20-1 and TRBJ2-1; 7 positions match TRBD2. V gave up 5 bases and J gave up 3 bases; unmatched junction bases: 7. This CDR3 is 14 amino acids long. From germline, CDR1 is DFQATT and CDR2 SNEGSKA (reference sequence). The CDR3 bases are TGCAGTGCTCCTAGCGGAACATTCTACAATGAGCAGTTCTTC. It encodes CSAPSGTFYNEQFF.

In this sample, this clonotype turned up many times. The rearrangement uses TRBV7-9 and TRBJ2-7, with D maybe TRBD2 (5 bases). V was cut by 8 bases and J by 6 bases, with 14 bases left in between. This CDR3 contains 12 residues. Germline CDR1 is SEHNR and CDR2 is FQNEAQ (reference sequence). CDR3 region: CASQYGEGEQYF. The CDR3 region has the DNA TGTGCCAGCCAGTATGGCGAGGGCGAGCAGTACTTC.

The V call is TRBV28, the J call TRBJ1-4; D is unresolved. Germline CDR1 reads MDHEN; CDR2 reads SYDVKM. CDR3 length: 12 residues. V lost 4 bases, J lost 8 bases, and 8 bases lay in between. CDR3 region: CASSYSWEKLFF. Written as DNA, the CDR3 is TGTGCCAGCAGTTACAGTTGGGAAAAACTGTTTTTT.

DNA of the CDR3: TGTGCCAGCAGTGAAGCTCCCGGAAACTATGGCTACACCTTC. It translates to CASSEAPGNYGYTF. The chain joins TRBV6-1 to TRBJ1-2; no reliable D call. The germline V gene has CDR1 MNHNS and CDR2 SASEGT. Trimming took 0 bases from V and 2 from J, leaving 7 bases between them. The CDR3 has 14 residues.

The chain employs TRBV6-5 and TRBJ1-1; D is ambiguous. The V end was cut by 7 bases, the J end by 6 bases, with 18 bases between. CDR1 and CDR2 from the germline V gene are MNHEY and SVGAGI. CDR3 size: 14 residues. The CDR3 is CASTLLQGSPEAFF. As DNA, the CDR3 is TGTGCCAGCACCCTCCTGCAAGGGTCCCCTGAAGCTTTCTTT.